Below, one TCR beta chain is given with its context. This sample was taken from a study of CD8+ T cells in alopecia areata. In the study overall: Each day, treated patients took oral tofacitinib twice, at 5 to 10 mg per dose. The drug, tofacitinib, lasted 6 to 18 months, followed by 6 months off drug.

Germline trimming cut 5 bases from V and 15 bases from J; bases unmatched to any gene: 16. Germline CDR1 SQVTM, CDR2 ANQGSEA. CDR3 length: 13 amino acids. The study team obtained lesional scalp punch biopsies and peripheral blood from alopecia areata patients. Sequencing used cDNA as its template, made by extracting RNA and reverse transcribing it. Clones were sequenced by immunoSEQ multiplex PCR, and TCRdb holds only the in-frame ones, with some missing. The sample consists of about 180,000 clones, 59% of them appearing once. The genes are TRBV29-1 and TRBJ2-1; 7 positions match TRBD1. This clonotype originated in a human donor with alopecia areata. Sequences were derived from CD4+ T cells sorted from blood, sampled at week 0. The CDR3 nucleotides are TGCAGCGTTCAAACCGGGACAGTAGGAGAACTGTTCTTC. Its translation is CSVQTGTVGELFF.